Listed below are T cell receptor beta chains from one sample, sequenced in a study of blood T cell repertoires in COVID-19. The table came from immunoSEQ multiplex PCR; TCRdb's copy has only in-frame clones and leaves some out. Of about 250,000 clones listed, almost 90% were seen once; the top ten hold 1.3% to 1.5%. Material for sequencing was peripheral blood. The source of these receptors is a man at least 80 years old with acute or convalescent COVID-19. CDR3s leave out the opening cysteine and the closing phenylalanine or tryptophan.

TRBV6-1 | ASSDSGGAFGELF
TRBV18 | ASSPQVMDTPNGANVLT
TRBV19 | ASSTLQGGFREENQY
TRBV19 | ASSSLPQGNTEAF
TRBV5-1 | ASSLGVDTGELF
TRBV4-3 | ASSQDRTVPNEQF
TRBV12-5 | ASAAWAASREQF
TRBV5-4 | ASSYLQGSGYT
TRBV5-4 | ASRPGTSGSYEQY
TRBV11-3 | ASSSMGGTGELF
TRBV15 | ATSRGGQEVPEAF
TRBV6-6 | ASSYGQPINTIY
TRBV4-3 | ASSQDFFSSSYEQY
TRBV5-6 | ASSLVGWQGASEQF
TRBV9 | ASSPQAALNTEAF